A single sample gave rise to the 22 T cell receptor beta chains below, sequenced in a study of identical twins. TCRdb called the 5' RACE reads again in MiXCR, with one record for every CDR3 protein. The table records some 1,600,000 distinct CDR3 sequences, under 35% of them present only once. The sample comprised cord blood. The receptors shown here come from a newborn girl in good health.

The chain carries TRBV7-6 and TRBJ2-7; D remains ambiguous. The CDR3 has 15 amino acids. V dropped 1 base and J dropped 4 bases, with 14 bases sitting between them. The germline V gene encodes CDR1 SGHVS and CDR2 FNYEAQ. CDR3 region: CASSLDDWAGYEQYF. In DNA, the CDR3 is TGTGCCAGCAGCTTAGACGATTGGGCAGGATACGAGCAGTACTTC.

This clonotype occurred many times. The J gene is TRBJ2-1, the V gene TRBV6-5; TRBD2 matches 11 bases. This CDR3 has 15 residues. The germline gives CDR1 MNHEY, CDR2 SVGAGI. The V gene end was trimmed by 5 bases and the J gene end by 3 bases; junction bases not matched to a gene: 3. CDR3 protein: CASSRLAGRYNEQFF. The DNA for the CDR3 is TGTGCCAGCAGTCGACTAGCGGGGCGCTACAATGAGCAGTTCTTC.

DNA for the CDR3: TGCGCCAGCAGCCTGAACCGCAGGGAAGCCTACGAGCAGTACTTC. Protein: CASSLNRREAYEQYF. J is TRBJ2-7 and V is TRBV5-1, with D tentatively TRBD1 (5 bases). Germline V gives CDR1 SGHRS, CDR2 YFSETQ. This CDR3 contains 15 residues. V was pared by 4 bases and J by 2 bases, with 16 bases between.

V and J are TRBV24-1 and TRBJ2-7, with TRBD2 matching 8 bases. CDR3 size: 17 residues. J gave up 7 bases and V 9 bases, and 22 bases lay outside the gene matches. Germline values: CDR1 KGHDR, CDR2 SFDVKD. The CDR3 DNA reads as TGTGCCACCTCCTCAGCCGTGATAGCGGGATCCGGGAATGAGCAGTACTTC. Translated, it gives CATSSAVIAGSGNEQYF.

Note on this clonotype: At one end the junction does not follow the germline gene, possibly because of a read error. The chain carries TRBV7-2 and TRBJ2-7; 11 nucleotides agree with TRBD2. This CDR3 contains 17 residues. The germline CDR1 and CDR2 sequences are SGHTA and FQGNSA. CDR3 sequence reads: CAGSLRASGGTTYEQYF. In DNA form, the CDR3 reads TGTGCCGGCAGCTTAAGGGCTAGCGGGGGGACCACCTACGAGCAGTACTTC. The whole variable domain, filled in from reference TRBV7-2 and TRBJ2-7, reads GAGVSQSPSNKVTEKGKDVELRCDPISGHTALYWYRQSLGQGLEFLIYFQGNSAPDKSGLPSDRFSAERTGGSVSTLTIQRTQQEDSAVYLCAGSLRASGGTTYEQYFGPGTRLTVT.

This clonotype was observed a few times. CDR3 nucleotides: TGCAGTGCTATTTACGTTTCAGCCTACGAGCAGTACTTC. This gives the protein CSAIYVSAYEQYF. The chain links TRBV20-1 to TRBJ2-7; D is unresolved. The V end was cut by 4 bases, the J end by 2 bases, with 12 bases between. The CDR3 length is 13 residues. In germline, CDR1 is DFQATT, CDR2 SNEGSKA (reference sequence).

This chain uses TRBV13 with TRBJ2-3; possibly TRBD1 for D (6 bases). This CDR3 is built from 15 residues. Germline CDR1 reads PRHDT; CDR2 reads FYEKMQ (reference sequence). The V end lost 5 bases, the J end lost 1 base, and 13 bases lay between the germline ends. CDR3 bases: TGTGCCAGCAGCCAGGGGACCGATCGCACAGATACGCAGTATTTT. As protein: CASSQGTDRTDTQYF. Full variable domain (outside the CDR3, taken from reference TRBV13 and TRBJ2-3): AAGVIQSPRHLIKEKRETATLKCYPIPRHDTVYWYQQGPGQDPQFLISFYEKMQSDKGSIPDRFSAQQFSDYHSELNMSSLELGDSALYFCASSQGTDRTDTQYFGPGTRLTVL.

This chain uses TRBV7-9 with TRBJ2-3; TRBD1 is a possible D gene (5 bases). The CDR3 extends over 16 amino acids. In germline, CDR1 is SEHNR, CDR2 FQNEAQ (reference sequence). The germline V and J ends were trimmed by 5 bases and 0 bases, with 15 bases remaining between them. The CDR3 here is CASSPTPTVSTDTQYF. DNA of the CDR3: TGTGCCAGCAGCCCCACCCCGACAGTGAGCACAGATACGCAGTATTTT.

The V and J genes are TRBV20-1 and TRBJ2-1; 9 bases are a match to TRBD2. The J call is in doubt because the DNA end fits TRBJ2-7 better. The germline CDR1 and CDR2 sequences are DFQATT and SNEGSKA (reference sequence). This CDR3 has 18 residues. This chain's CDR3 is CSAPGVVAGEVSYNEQYF. The DNA of the CDR3 is TGCAGTGCTCCAGGGGTAGTAGCGGGAGAGGTTTCCTACAATGAGCAGTACTTC.

The chain has TRBV12-3 or TRBV12-4 and TRBJ2-7; 9 nucleotides align to TRBD1. Germline trimming cut 5 bases from V and 4 bases from J; bases unmatched to any gene: 9. The CDR3 extends over 15 amino acids. The CDR3 DNA reads TGTGCCAGCAGTAGCCTCCGGGACAGGGCGTACGAGCAGTACTTC. This translates into CASSSLRDRAYEQYF.

The table lists this clonotype with many counts. The chain joins TRBV15 to TRBJ2-4; D unclear. The CDR3 covers 13 residues. The V gene lost 3 bases and the J gene lost 4 bases, with 7 bases spanning the gap. In germline, CDR1 is LNHNV, CDR2 YYDKDF (reference sequence). The CDR3 nucleotides are TGTGCCACCAGCAGGGTGGGGAAAAACATTCAGTACTTC. Amino acid sequence: CATSRVGKNIQYF.

The sample holds a few counts of this clonotype. The chain recombines TRBV28 with TRBJ2-7, with D possibly called TRBD1 or TRBD2 (6 bases each). V was trimmed by 6 bases and J by 6 bases, leaving 24 bases between them. The germline CDR1 and CDR2 sequences are MDHEN and SYDVKM. The CDR3 is 16 residues long. CDR3 sequence reads: CASRSPLTGEGGEQYF. The CDR3 DNA follows: TGTGCCAGCAGGTCCCCCTTAACGGGAGAGGGGGGCGAGCAGTACTTC.

The gene calls are TRBV12-3 or TRBV12-4 and TRBJ2-2; D is possibly TRBD1 (6 bases). The CDR3 consists of 15 residues. The V end was cut by 5 bases, the J end by 0 bases, with 10 bases between. CDR3 DNA sequence: TGTGCCAGCAGTGCACAGGGTTCGAACACCGGGGAGCTGTTTTTT. It is translated as CASSAQGSNTGELFF.

CDR3 in amino acids: CASSPYPDRGAYNEQFF. The CDR3 region has the DNA TGTGCCAGCAGCCCATACCCGGATAGAGGGGCCTACAATGAGCAGTTCTTC. J is TRBJ2-1 and V is TRBV5-5; the D gene could be TRBD1 or TRBD2 (5 bases each). V lost 4 bases, J lost 2 bases, and 19 bases lay in between. The germline CDR1 and CDR2 sequences are SGHKS and YYEKEE (reference sequence). The CDR3 spans 17 residues.

This clonotype was seen repeatedly, ten times or more. This sequence joins TRBV9 and TRBJ2-5; D ambiguous. The CDR3 totals 12 residues. CDR1 and CDR2 (germline): SGDLS, YYNGEE. V was cut by 0 bases and J by 11 bases, with 11 bases left in between. CDR3 loop: CASSVERGAQYF. CDR3 DNA: TGTGCCAGCAGCGTAGAGCGAGGCGCGCAGTACTTC.

In this sample, this clonotype turned up a few times. The V call is TRBV4-1, the J call TRBJ1-2, with a weak D call TRBD1 (6 bases). The germline gives CDR1 MGHRA, CDR2 YSYEKL. With 2 bases removed from V and 3 bases from J, the gap between germline ends came to 13 bases. The CDR3 runs to 15 residues. CDR3 in amino acids: CASSQPGGLDYGYTF. CDR3 bases: TGCGCCAGCAGCCAACCGGGGGGCTTAGACTATGGCTACACCTTC.

The table lists this clonotype with a few counts. V and J are TRBV9 and TRBJ2-7; 8 bases align to TRBD2. The CDR3 sequence is 15 residues long. Unmatched junction bases numbered 3, after V lost 0 bases and J lost 1 base. Germline-derived CDR1 and CDR2 are SGDLS and YYNGEE. CDR3 amino acids: CASSVDAGGSYEQYF. The CDR3 nucleotides read TGTGCCAGCAGCGTAGATGCGGGGGGATCCTACGAGCAGTACTTC.

The chain links TRBV12-3 or TRBV12-4 to TRBJ2-7; either TRBD1 or TRBD2 may fit D (5 bases each). The CDR3 totals 14 residues. The ends were cut back, 3 bases at V and 4 bases at J, with 13 bases in the middle. CDR3 amino acids: CASSLGDLKYEQYF. The DNA for the CDR3 is TGTGCCAGCAGTTTGGGGGACCTGAAATACGAGCAGTACTTC.

This clonotype came up once. The J gene is TRBJ2-5, the V gene TRBV5-1, with TRBD1 matching over 7 bases. Germline lookup yields CDR1 SGHRS and CDR2 YFSETQ. The CDR3 consists of 15 residues. Losses at the gene ends were 4 bases for V and 5 bases for J; bases not matched to a gene: 11. CDR3 amino acids: CASSRKDRRGETQYF. CDR3 in DNA: TGCGCCAGCAGCAGGAAGGACAGGCGTGGGGAGACCCAGTACTTC.

This clonotype turned up a few times. Since a much larger clone is just one base distant, this may be a read error. The V call is TRBV13, the J call TRBJ2-7; weak D call: TRBD2 (5 bases). From germline, CDR1 is PRHDT and CDR2 FYEKMQ (reference sequence). There are 14 residues in the CDR3. V lost 5 bases to trimming and J lost 0 bases, with 11 bases between them. The CDR3 is CASSRSESSYEQYF. CDR3 sequence (DNA): TGTGCCAGCAGCCGTAGCGAGAGCTCCTACGAGCAGTACTTC. Supplemented by reference TRBV13 and TRBJ2-7, the full variable domain reads AAGVIQSPRHLIKEKRETATLKCYPIPRHDTVYWYQQGPGQDPQFLISFYEKMQSDKGSIPDRFSAQQFSDYHSELNMSSLELGDSALYFCASSRSESSYEQYFGPGTRLTVT.

The chain joins TRBV6-5 to TRBJ1-2, with TRBD1 matching 10 bases. From germline, CDR1 is MNHEY and CDR2 SVGAGI. The CDR3 extends over 15 amino acids. With 2 bases clipped from V and 1 base from J, the junction kept 1 base outside the gene matches. The CDR3 DNA reads as TGTGCCAGCAGTTACGGACAGGGGGTTAACTATGGCTACACCTTC. It translates to CASSYGQGVNYGYTF.

The chain links TRBV10-2 to TRBJ2-7; unclear D gene. V was clipped by 6 bases and J by 2 bases, with 8 bases between them. CDR1 is WSHSY and CDR2 is SAAADI in the germline V gene. The CDR3 is 12 amino acids. As DNA, the CDR3 is TGCGCCAGCAGAAGCCTTACCTACGAGCAGTACTTC. This sequence encodes CASRSLTYEQYF.